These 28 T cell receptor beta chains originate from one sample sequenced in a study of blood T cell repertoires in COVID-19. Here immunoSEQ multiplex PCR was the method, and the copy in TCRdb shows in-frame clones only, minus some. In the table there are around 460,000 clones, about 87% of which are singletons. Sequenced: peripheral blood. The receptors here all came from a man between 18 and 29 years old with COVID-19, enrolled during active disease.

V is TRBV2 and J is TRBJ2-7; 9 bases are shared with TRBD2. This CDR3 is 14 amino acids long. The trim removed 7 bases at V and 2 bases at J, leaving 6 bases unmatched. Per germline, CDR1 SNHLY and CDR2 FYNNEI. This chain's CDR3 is CASKGSGGTYEQYF. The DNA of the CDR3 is TGTGCCAGCAAGGGTAGCGGGGGCACCTACGAGCAGTACTTC.

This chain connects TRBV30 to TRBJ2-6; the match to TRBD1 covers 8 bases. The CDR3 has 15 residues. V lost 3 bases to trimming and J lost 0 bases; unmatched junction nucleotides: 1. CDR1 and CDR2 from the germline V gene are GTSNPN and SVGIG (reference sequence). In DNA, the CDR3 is TGTGCCTGGAGCACAGGGGGCTCTGGGGCCAACGTCCTGACTTTC. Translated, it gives CAWSTGGSGANVLTF.

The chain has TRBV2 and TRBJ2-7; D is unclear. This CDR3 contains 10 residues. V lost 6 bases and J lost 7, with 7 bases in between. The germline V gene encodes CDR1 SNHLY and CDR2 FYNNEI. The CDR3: CASRVREQYF. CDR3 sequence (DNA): TGTGCCAGCAGGGTTCGGGAGCAGTACTTC.

The CDR3 region has the DNA TGCAGCGTCTCTGGGCTAGCGGGACCCTTTCATAACGAGCAGTACTTC. This codes for CSVSGLAGPFHNEQYF. This sequence joins TRBV29-1 and TRBJ2-7; TRBD2 matches 9 bases. Trimming took 6 bases from V and 5 from J; bases not matched to a gene: 17. Looked up from germline, CDR1 is SQVTM and CDR2 is ANQGSEA. The CDR3 totals 16 residues.

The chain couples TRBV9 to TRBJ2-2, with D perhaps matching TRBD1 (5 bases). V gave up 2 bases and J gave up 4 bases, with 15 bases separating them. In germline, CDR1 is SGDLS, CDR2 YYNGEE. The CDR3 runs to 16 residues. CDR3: CASSVEVRQLTGELFF. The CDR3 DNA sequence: TGTGCCAGCAGCGTTGAGGTGAGACAGCTCACCGGGGAGCTGTTTTTT.

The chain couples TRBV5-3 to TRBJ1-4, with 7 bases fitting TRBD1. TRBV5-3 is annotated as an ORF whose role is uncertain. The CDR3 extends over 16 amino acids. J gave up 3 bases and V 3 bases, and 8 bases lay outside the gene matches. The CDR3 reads CARSSKLGTANEKLFF. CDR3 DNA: TGTGCCAGAAGCTCAAAACTCGGGACAGCTAATGAAAAACTGTTTTTT.

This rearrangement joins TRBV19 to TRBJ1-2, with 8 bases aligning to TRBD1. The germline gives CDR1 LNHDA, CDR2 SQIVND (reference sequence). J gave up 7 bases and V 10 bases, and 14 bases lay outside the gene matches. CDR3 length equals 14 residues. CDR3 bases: TGTGCCACCGAAAGGCGCAGGGGGCTTTCTGGCTACACCTTC. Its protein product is CATERRRGLSGYTF.

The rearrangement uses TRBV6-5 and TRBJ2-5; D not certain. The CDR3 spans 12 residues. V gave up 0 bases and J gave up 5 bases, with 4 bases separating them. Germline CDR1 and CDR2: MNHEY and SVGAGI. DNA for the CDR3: TGTGCCAGCAGTTACTCCGGGGAGACCCAGTACTTC. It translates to CASSYSGETQYF.

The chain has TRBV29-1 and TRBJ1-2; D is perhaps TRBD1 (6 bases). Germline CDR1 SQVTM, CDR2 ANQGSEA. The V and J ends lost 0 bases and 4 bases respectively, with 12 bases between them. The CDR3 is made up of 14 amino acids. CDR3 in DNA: TGCAGCGTTGAAGATAACGGCAGGGGCTATGGCTACACCTTC. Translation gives CSVEDNGRGYGYTF.

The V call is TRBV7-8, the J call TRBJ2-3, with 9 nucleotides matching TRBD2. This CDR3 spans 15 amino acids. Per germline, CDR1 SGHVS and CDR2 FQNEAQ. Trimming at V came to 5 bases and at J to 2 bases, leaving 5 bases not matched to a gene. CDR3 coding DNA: TGTGCCAGCAGCCGAAGACTAGCGGACACAGATACGCAGTATTTT. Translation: CASSRRLADTDTQYF.

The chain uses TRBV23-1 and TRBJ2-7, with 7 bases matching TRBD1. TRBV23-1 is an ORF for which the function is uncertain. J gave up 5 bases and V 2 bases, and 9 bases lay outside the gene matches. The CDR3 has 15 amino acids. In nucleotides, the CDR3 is TGCGCCAGCAGTCAACTACAGGGGATTACGGACGAGCAGTACTTC. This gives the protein CASSQLQGITDEQYF.

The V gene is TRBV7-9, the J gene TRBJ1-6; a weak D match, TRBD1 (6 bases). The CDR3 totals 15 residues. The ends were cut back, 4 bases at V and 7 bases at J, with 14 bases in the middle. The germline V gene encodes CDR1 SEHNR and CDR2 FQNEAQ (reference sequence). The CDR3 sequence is CASSSLDRTNSPLHF. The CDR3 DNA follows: TGTGCCAGCAGCTCCCTCGACAGGACGAATTCACCCCTCCACTTT.

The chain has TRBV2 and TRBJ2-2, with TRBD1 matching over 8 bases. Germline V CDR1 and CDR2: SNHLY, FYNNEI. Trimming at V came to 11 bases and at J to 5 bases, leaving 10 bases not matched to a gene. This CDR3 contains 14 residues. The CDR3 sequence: CAGRRGLSTGELFF. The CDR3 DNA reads TGTGCCGGACGCAGGGGGCTTTCTACCGGGGAGCTGTTTTTT.

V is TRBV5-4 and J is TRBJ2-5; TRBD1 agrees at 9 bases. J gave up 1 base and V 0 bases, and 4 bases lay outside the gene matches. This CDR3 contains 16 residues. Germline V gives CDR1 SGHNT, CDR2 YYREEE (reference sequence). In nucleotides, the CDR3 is TGTGCCAGCAGCTTGGATGGGACAGGGCCCCAAGAGACCCAGTACTTC. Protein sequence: CASSLDGTGPQETQYF.

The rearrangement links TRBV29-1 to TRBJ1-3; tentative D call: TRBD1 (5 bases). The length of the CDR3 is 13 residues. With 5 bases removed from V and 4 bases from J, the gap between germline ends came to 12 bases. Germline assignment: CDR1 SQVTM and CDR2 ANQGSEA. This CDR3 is CSVSGRLGNTIYF. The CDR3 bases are TGCAGCGTTTCAGGGCGTCTGGGAAACACCATATATTTT.

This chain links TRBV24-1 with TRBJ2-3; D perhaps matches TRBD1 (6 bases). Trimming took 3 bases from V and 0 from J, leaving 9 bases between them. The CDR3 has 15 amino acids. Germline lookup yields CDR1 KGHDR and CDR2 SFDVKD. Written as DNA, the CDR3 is TGTGCCACCAGTGATCCGGGACATAGCACAGATACGCAGTATTTT. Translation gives CATSDPGHSTDTQYF.

CDR3 residues: CASSVSRETQYF. CDR3 coding DNA: TGTGCCAGCTCCGTCTCTAGGGAGACCCAGTACTTC. V is TRBV7-9 and J is TRBJ2-5; no reliable D call. CDR1 and CDR2 (germline): SEHNR, FQNEAQ (reference sequence). CDR3 length equals 12 residues. V lost 8 bases and J lost 5, with 12 bases in between.

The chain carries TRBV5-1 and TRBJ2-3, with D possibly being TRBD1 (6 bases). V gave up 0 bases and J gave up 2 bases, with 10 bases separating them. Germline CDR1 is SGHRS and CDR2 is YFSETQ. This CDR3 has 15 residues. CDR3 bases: TGCGCCAGCAGCTTGGGCCGGACAGTCACAGATACGCAGTATTTT. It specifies CASSLGRTVTDTQYF.

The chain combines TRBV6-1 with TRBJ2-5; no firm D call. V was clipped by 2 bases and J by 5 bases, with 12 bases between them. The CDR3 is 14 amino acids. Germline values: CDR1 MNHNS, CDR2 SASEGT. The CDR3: CASSELYSTETQYF. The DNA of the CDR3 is TGTGCCAGCAGTGAATTGTACTCCACGGAGACCCAGTACTTC.

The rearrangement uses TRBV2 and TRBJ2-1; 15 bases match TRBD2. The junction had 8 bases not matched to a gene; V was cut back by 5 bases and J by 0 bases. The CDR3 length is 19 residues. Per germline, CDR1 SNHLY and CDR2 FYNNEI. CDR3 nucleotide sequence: TGTGCCAGCAGTCGGGTAGGACTAGCGGGAGGGAGCTCCTACAATGAGCAGTTCTTC. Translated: CASSRVGLAGGSSYNEQFF.

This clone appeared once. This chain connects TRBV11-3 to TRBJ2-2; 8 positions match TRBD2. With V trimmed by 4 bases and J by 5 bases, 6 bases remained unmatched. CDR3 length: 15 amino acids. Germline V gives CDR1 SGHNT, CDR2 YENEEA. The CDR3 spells CASSWTSTWTGELFF. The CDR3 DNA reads TGTGCCAGCAGCTGGACTAGCACCTGGACCGGGGAGCTGTTTTTT. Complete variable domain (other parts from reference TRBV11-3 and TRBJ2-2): EAGVVQSPRYKIIEKKQPVAFWCNPISGHNTLYWYLQNLGQGPELLIRYENEEAVDDSQLPKDRFSAERLKGVDSTLKIQPAELGDSAVYLCASSWTSTWTGELFFGEGSRLTVL.

CDR3 DNA: TGTGCCAGCAGCCGCTTAGCGGGGGGGAACACCGGGGAGCTGTTTTTT. This sequence encodes CASSRLAGGNTGELFF. V usage is TRBV7-2 and J usage is TRBJ2-2; 10 bases map to TRBD2. Germline-derived CDR1 and CDR2 are SGHTA and FQGNSA. Trimming cost V 5 bases and J 1 base; bases outside gene matches: 4. This CDR3 spans 16 amino acids.

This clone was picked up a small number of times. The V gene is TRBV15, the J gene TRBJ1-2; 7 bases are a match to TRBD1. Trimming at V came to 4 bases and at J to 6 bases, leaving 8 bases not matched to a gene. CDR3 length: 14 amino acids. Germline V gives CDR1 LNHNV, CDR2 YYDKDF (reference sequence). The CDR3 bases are TGTGCCACCAGCACTCGACTTACAGGGGATGGCTACACCTTC. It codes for CATSTRLTGDGYTF. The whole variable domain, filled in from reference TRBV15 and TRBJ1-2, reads DAMVIQNPRYQVTQFGKPVTLSCSQTLNHNVMYWYQQKSSQAPKLLFHYYDKDFNNEADTPDNFQSRRPNTSFCFLDIRSPGLGDTAMYLCATSTRLTGDGYTFGSGTRLTVV.

Written as DNA, the CDR3 is TGTGCCAGCTCACAGTCAGATTCACCCCTCCACTTT. Translating it yields CASSQSDSPLHF. The chain carries TRBV6-5 and TRBJ1-6; D ambiguous. The CDR3 totals 12 residues. Germline assignment: CDR1 MNHEY and CDR2 SVGAGI. V shed 8 bases and J shed 8 bases, with 10 bases lying between them.

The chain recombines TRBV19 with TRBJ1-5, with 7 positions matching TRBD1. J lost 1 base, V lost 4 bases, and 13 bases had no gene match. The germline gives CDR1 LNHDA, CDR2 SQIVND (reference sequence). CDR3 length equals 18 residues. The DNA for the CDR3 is TGTGCCAGTAGTACGGACAGGAGCGGAATTAAGAGCAATCAGCCCCAGCATTTT. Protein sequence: CASSTDRSGIKSNQPQHF.

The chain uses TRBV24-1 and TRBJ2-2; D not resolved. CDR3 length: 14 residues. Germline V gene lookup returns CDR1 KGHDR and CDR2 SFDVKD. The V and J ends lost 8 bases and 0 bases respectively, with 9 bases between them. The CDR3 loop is CATKNTANTGELFF. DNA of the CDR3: TGTGCCACCAAGAATACAGCGAACACCGGGGAGCTGTTTTTT.

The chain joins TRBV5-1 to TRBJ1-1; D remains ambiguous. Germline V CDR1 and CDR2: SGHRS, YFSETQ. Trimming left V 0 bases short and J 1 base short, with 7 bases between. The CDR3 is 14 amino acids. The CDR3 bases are TGCGCCAGCAGCTTGGACATCACGAACACTGAAGCTTTCTTT. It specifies CASSLDITNTEAFF.

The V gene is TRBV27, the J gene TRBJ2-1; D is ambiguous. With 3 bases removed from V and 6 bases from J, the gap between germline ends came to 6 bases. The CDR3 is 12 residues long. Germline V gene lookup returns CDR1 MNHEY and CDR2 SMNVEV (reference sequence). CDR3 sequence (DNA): TGTGCCAGCAGTTTGGGCGCCAATGAGCAGTTCTTC. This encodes CASSLGANEQFF.